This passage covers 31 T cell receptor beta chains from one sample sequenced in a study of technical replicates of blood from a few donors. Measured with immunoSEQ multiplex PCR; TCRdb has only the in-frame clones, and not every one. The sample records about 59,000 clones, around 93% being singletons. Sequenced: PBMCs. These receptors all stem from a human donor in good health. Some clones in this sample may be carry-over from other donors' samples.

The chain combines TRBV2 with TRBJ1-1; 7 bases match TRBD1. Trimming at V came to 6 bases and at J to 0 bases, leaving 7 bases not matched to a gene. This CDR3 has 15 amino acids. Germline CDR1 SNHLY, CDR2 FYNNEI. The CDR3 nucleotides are TGTGCCAGCAGCCCGCAGGGGGGACTGAACACTGAAGCTTTCTTT. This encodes CASSPQGGLNTEAFF.

Here the CDR3 reads CASSYGTSGSNEQFF. The CDR3 DNA sequence: TGTGCCAGCAGCTACGGGACTAGCGGGAGTAATGAGCAGTTCTTC. V usage is TRBV7-3 and J usage is TRBJ2-1; 14 bases map to TRBD2. This CDR3 region has 15 residues. The germline V gene has CDR1 SGHTA and CDR2 FQGTGA. V gave up 4 bases and J gave up 7 bases; unmatched junction bases: 3.

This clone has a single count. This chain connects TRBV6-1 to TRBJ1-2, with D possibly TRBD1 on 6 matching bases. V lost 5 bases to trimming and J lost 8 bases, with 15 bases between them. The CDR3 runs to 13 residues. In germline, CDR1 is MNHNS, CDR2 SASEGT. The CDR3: CASSSRTAGGYTF. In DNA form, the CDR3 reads TGTGCCAGCAGTTCTCGGACAGCCGGCGGCTACACCTTC.

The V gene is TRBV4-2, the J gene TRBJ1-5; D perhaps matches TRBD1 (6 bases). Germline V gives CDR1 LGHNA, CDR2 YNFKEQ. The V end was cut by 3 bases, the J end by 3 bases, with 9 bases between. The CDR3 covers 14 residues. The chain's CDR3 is CASSQDSNNQPQHF. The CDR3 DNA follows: TGTGCCAGCAGCCAGGACAGCAACAATCAGCCCCAGCATTTT.

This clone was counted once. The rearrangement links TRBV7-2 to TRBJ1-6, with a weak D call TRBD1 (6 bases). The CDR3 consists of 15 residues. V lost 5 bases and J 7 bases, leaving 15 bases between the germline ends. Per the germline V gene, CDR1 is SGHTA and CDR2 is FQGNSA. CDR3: CASSETRQANSPLHF. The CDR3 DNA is TGTGCCAGCAGCGAGACAAGACAGGCGAATTCACCCCTCCACTTT.

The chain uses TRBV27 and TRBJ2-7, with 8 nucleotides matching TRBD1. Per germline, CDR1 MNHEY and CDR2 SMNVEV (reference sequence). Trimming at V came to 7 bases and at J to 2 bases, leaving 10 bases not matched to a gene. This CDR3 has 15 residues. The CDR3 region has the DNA TGTGCCAGCAAAAACGGACAGGGTAATACCTACGAGCAGTACTTC. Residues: CASKNGQGNTYEQYF.

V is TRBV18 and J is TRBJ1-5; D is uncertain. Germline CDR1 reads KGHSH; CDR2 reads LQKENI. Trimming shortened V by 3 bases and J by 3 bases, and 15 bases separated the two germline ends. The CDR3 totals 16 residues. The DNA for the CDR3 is TGTGCCAGCTCACCTCGGGAAGGAGCCCTCAATCAGCCCCAGCATTTT. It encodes CASSPREGALNQPQHF.

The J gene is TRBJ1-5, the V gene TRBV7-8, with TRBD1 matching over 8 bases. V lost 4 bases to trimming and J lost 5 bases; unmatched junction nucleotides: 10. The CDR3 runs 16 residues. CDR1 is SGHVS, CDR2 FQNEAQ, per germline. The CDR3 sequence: CASSSRGSQGDQPQHF. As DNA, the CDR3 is TGTGCCAGCAGCTCGAGGGGGTCACAGGGGGATCAGCCCCAGCATTTT.

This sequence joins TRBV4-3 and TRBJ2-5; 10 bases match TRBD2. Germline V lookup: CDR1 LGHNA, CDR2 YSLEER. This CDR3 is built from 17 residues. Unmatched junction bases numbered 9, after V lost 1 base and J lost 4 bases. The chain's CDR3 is CASSQGNSGGRRETQYF. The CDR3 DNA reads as TGCGCCAGCAGCCAAGGAAATAGCGGGGGGAGGAGAGAGACCCAGTACTTC.

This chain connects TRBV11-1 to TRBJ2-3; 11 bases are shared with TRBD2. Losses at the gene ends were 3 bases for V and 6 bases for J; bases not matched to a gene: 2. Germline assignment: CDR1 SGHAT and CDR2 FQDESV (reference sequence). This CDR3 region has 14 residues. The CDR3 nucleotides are TGTGCCAGCAGCTTCACTAGCGGGAGTGATACGCAGTATTTT. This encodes CASSFTSGSDTQYF.

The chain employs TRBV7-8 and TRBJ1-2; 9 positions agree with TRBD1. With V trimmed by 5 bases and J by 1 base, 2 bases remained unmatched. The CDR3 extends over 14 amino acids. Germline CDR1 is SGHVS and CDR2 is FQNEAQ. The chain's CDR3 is CASSQDRGNYGYTF. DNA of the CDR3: TGTGCCAGCAGCCAGGACAGGGGTAACTATGGCTACACCTTC. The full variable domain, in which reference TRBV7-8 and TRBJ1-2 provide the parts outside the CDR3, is GAGVSQSPRYKVAKRGQDVALRCDPISGHVSLFWYQQALGQGPEFLTYFQNEAQLDKSGLPSDRFFAERPEGSVSTLKIQRTQQEDSAVYLCASSQDRGNYGYTFGSGTRLTVV.

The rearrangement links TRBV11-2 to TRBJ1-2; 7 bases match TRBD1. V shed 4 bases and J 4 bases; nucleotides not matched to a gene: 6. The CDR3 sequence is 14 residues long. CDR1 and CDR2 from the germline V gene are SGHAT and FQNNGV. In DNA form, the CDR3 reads TGTGCCAGCAGCTCGACAGGGTTTAGCTATGGCTACACCTTC. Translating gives CASSSTGFSYGYTF.

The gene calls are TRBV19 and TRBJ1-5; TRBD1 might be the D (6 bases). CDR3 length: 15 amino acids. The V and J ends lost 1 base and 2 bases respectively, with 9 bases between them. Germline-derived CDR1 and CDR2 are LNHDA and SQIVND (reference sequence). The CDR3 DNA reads TGTGCCAGTAGTATAGTTCCAGGGGGCAATCAGCCCCAGCATTTT. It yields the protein CASSIVPGGNQPQHF.

CDR3 sequence (DNA): TGTGCCACCAGCAGTGCGCAGGTCGCGACCCCCTACGAGCAGTACTTC. Amino acid sequence: CATSSAQVATPYEQYF. The chain joins TRBV15 to TRBJ2-7; D gene uncertain. This CDR3 comprises 16 residues. The V end lost 3 bases, the J end lost 2 bases, and 17 bases lay between the germline ends. Germline V gives CDR1 LNHNV, CDR2 YYDKDF (reference sequence). Full variable domain (missing parts from reference TRBV15 and TRBJ2-7): DAMVIQNPRYQVTQFGKPVTLSCSQTLNHNVMYWYQQKSSQAPKLLFHYYDKDFNNEADTPDNFQSRRPNTSFCFLDIRSPGLGDTAMYLCATSSAQVATPYEQYFGPGTRLTVT.

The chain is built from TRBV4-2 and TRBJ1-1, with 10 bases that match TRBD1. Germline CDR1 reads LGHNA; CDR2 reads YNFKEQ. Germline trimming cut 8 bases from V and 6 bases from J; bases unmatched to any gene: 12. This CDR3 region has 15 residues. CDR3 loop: CASLPKGQGSSEAFF. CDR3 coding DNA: TGTGCCAGCTTACCAAAGGGACAGGGGAGTTCTGAAGCTTTCTTT.

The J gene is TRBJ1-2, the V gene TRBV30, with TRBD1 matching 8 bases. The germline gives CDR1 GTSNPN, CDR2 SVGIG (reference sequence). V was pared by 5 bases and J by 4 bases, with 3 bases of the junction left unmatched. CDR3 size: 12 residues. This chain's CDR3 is CAWDRGGYGYTF. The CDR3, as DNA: TGTGCCTGGGACAGGGGAGGCTATGGCTACACCTTC.

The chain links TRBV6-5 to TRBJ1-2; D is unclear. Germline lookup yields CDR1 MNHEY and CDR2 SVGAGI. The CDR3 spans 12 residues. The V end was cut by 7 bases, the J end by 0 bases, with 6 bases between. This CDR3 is CASKAANYGYTF. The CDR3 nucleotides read TGTGCCAGCAAGGCGGCTAACTATGGCTACACCTTC.

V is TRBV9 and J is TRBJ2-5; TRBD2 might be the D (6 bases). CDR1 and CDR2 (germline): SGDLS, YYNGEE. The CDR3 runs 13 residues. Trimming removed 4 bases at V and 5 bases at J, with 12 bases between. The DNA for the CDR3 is TGTGCCAGCAGCACCGGGACTCTGGAGACCCAGTACTTC. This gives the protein CASSTGTLETQYF.

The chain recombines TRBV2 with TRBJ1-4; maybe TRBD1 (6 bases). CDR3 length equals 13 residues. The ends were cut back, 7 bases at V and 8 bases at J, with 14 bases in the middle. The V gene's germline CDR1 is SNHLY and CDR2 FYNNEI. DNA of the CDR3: TGTGCCAGCAACTACAGGGAGGGCGAAAAACTGTTTTTT. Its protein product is CASNYREGEKLFF.

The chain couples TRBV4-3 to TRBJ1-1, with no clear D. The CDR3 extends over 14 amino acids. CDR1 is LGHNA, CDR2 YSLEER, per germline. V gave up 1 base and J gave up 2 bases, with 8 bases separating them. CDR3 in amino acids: CASSQAHLNTEAFF. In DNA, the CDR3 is TGCGCCAGCAGCCAAGCACATCTTAACACTGAAGCTTTCTTT.

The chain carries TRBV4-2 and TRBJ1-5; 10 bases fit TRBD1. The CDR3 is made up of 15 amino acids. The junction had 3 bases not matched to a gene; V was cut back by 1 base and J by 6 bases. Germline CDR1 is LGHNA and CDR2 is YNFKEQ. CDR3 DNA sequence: TGTGCCAGCAGCCAAGGACAGGGGGCGGGTCAGCCCCAGCATTTT. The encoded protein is CASSQGQGAGQPQHF.

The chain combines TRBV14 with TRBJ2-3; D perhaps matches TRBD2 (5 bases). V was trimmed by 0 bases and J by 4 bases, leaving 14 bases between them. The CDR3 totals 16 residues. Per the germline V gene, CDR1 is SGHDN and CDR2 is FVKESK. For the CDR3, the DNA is TGTGCCAGCAGCCAAGACCTCCGGGATTGGCCAGATACGCAGTATTTT. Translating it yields CASSQDLRDWPDTQYF.

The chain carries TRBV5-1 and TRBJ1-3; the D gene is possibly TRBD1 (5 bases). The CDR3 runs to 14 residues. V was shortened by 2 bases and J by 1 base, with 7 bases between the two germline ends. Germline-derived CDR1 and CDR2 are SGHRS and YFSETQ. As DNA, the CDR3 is TGCGCCAGCAGCTTACAGGCGTCTGGAAACACCATATATTTT. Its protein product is CASSLQASGNTIYF.

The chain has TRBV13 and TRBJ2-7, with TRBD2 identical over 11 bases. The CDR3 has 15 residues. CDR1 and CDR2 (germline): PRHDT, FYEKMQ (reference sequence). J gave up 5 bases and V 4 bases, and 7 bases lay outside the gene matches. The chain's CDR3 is CASSSMGLAENEQYF. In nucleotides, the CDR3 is TGTGCCAGCAGCTCGATGGGACTAGCGGAGAACGAGCAGTACTTC.

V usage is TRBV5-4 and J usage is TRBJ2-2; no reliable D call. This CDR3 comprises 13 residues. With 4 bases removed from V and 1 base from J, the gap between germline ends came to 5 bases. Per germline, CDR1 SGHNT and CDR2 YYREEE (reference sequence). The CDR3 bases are TGTGCCAGCAGCCCCTGGAACACCGGGGAGCTGTTTTTT. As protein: CASSPWNTGELFF.

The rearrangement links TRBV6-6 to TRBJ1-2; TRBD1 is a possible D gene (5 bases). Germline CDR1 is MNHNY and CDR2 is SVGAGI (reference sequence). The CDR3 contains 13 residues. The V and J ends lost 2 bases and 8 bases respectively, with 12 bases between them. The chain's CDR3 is CASSYAGQEGYTF. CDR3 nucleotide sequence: TGTGCCAGCAGTTACGCAGGGCAGGAAGGCTACACCTTC.

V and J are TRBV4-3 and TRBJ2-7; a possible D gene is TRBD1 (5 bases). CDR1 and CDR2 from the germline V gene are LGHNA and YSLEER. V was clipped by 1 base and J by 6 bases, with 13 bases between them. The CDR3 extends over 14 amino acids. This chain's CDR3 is CASSQGTSLGEQYF. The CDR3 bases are TGCGCCAGCAGCCAAGGGACATCCCTTGGCGAGCAGTACTTC.

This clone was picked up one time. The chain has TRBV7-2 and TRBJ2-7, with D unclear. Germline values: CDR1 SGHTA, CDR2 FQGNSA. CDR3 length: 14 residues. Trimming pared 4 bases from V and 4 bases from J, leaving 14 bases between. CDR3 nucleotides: TGTGCCAGCAGCTCGAGCCCCCTGACTTACGAGCAGTACTTC. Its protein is CASSSSPLTYEQYF.

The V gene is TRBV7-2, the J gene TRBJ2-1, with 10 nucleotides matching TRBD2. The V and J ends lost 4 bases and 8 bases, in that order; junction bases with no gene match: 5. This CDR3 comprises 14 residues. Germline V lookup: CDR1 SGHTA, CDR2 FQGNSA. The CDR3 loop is CASSWGLALDEQFF. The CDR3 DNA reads TGTGCCAGCAGCTGGGGACTAGCGTTGGATGAGCAGTTCTTC. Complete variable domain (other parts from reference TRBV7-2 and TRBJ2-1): GAGVSQSPSNKVTEKGKDVELRCDPISGHTALYWYRQSLGQGLEFLIYFQGNSAPDKSGLPSDRFSAERTGGSVSTLTIQRTQQEDSAVYLCASSWGLALDEQFFGPGTRLTVL.

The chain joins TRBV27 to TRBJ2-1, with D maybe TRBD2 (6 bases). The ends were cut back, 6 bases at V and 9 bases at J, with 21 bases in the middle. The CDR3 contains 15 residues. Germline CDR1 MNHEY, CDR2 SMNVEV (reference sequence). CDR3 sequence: CASSLGQTGAGEQFF. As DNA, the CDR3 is TGTGCCAGCAGCCTTGGTCAGACGGGAGCGGGTGAGCAGTTCTTC.

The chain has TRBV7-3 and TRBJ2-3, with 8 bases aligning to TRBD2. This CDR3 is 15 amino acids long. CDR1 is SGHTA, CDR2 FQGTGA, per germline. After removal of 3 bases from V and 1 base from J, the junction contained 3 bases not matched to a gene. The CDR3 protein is CASSLGRGGTDTQYF. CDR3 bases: TGTGCCAGCAGCTTGGGGCGGGGGGGCACAGATACGCAGTATTTT.